The T cell receptor beta chain described here comes from a study of beta chain features in type 1 diabetes listed by TCRdb under 2018. Study-wide context: Patients and healthy donors did not differ in mean age, gender distribution, total cell number or subset yield. A total of some 110 million sorted cells were examined across all samples, and the number of cells per subset was strongly correlated with RNA yield. In the study, TCRB repertoires of sorted circulating CD4+ T cell subsets from recently diagnosed type 1 diabetes patients were compared with those of matched healthy donors. Whereas all 30 or so donors provided naive and central memory subsets, regulatory and stem cell-like memory subsets were isolated from just 8 patients and roughly eight healthy donors.

The research as a whole found: In all four CD4+ subsets, TCRB CDR3 length was moderately but significantly shorter in type 1 diabetes patients. HLA sub-analyses involved small numbers of individuals, so any influence of HLA type on TCRB rearrangement remained unresolved. Fewer insertions and more nucleotide deletions at VDJ recombination sites were observed in patients with type 1 diabetes, implying thymic rearrangement abnormalities. Naive, central memory and regulatory TCRB repertoires appeared to be more similar among patients than among healthy donors. Shorter templates might have been favored by PCR, but patient and control samples were amplified and corrected together, so both groups would have been affected equally by any skew. Sequencing cDNA rather than genomic DNA could over-represent highly expressing activated cells, although activation and CD3 levels did not differ between groups.

From cysteine to phenylalanine, the CDR3 is 13 amino acids long. The DNA shown is the 39-base CDR3, in frame from base 1. V is cut by 4 bases and J by 0 bases, and the space between the germline ends is 6 bases. From a lookup of the germline V gene (reference sequence), CDR1 and CDR2 are GTSNPN and SVGIG. There are a few counts of this clone. Its antigen is still unknown. No per-base quality is available; no much larger clone lies one base away. Other DNA sequences within the sample encode an identical CDR3. The High Capacity cDNA Reverse Transcription Kit was used to reverse transcribe all of the isolated RNA, meaning that expressed TCRB transcripts were what got sequenced. Naive, central memory and regulatory T cell samples underwent deep immunoSEQ sequencing, averaging about 3.57 million total reads per sample. Sorted cells were lysed in RLT buffer and RNA was extracted with DNase-treated RNeasy Micro or Mini kits, depending on cell number. To prevent cross-contamination, every cell subset was processed on its own, while patient and healthy donor samples were processed together. The immunoSEQ multiplex PCR was used to amplify TCRB sequences from cDNA, generating 87-bp fragments that spanned the CDR3 region. Sequencing of the amplicons was performed on the Illumina HiSeq platform. The paper's processing steps were these. Synthetic template baselines were used to correct PCR bias computationally, reads within Hamming distance 2 were collapsed, and singletons that could not be merged were discarded. Reads were aligned to IMGT to assign V, D and J genes, CDR3 length, and insertions or deletions at six rearrangement sites. Within each subset, clonotype counts were normalized to sorted cell number, after which true diversity and Gini coefficients were computed with the tcR R package. The overlap coefficient, calculated on TCRB nucleotide sequences, was used to measure repertoire sharing. As a proxy for the pre-selection repertoire, out-of-frame TCRB sequences from naive cells were analyzed. Entries here come from immuneACCESS through TCRdb and include only in-frame sequences with V and J called. Some clones fail to appear in such tables; in the studies checked, an unresolved V gene covers under half of the shortfall, and the cause of the remainder is unknown. V and J calls and clone size are as listed in that table; D and trimming were resolved from the DNA. Within this sample are more than 250,000 clones, with around 21% of them counted one time only. The ten largest clones take up 0.028% of the sample.

A single peripheral blood draw of around 0.11 L on average was collected from each donor into heparinised tubes. Naive, central memory, regulatory and stem cell-like memory CD4+ T cells were sorted on a BD FACSAria II using a panel including CD45RO, CCR7, CD25, CD127, CD95 and CD27. Purity was above 95% for every sorted population. Right away, PBMCs were isolated by Lymphoprep density gradient centrifugation and were stained directly, with no culture step. To minimize batch effects, samples were stained and sorted in pairs, one healthy donor with one patient per experiment. The specimen sequenced was naive CD4+ T cells from blood. The cell subset or site label corresponds to: true naive CD4+ T cells. The sequence joins TRBV30 to TRBJ2-2; too little of a D gene remains to name it. The receptor was isolated from a woman aged 40 to 50 with type 1 diabetes. CDR3 sequence: CAWTGPNTGELFF. The base sequence is TGTGCCTGGACAGGCCCGAACACCGGGGAGCTGTTTTTT.